This T cell receptor (beta chain) was sequenced in a study of T cell responses to AZD1222 COVID-19 vaccine. Study observations and caveats: Sampled repertoires all dated from after the peak T cell response. Reports say nearly half of spike-specific TCRs go after unmutated variant regions. Seropositive at baseline were only a handful of AZD1222 recipients.

Profiled with immunoSEQ multiplex PCR; TCRdb holds only in-frame clones, not every one. The sample shows 90,000 to 120,000 clones, 70% to 90% of them seen only once. Between the trimmed V and J ends, which lost 5 bases and 5 bases, there was a span of 16 bases. The CDR3 is 15 residues long. Germline assignment: CDR1 MNHEY and CDR2 SMNVEV (reference sequence). Pooling covered second doses at about 4 or about 12 weeks. Of note for this clone: What it binds is unknown.

The TCR sequence derives from an adult who received the AZD1222 COVID-19 vaccine. The input for sequencing was peripheral blood, taken 28 days after the second AZD1222 dose. The chain is built from TRBV27 and TRBJ1-5, with D possibly being TRBD1 (6 bases). The CDR3 loop reads CASSTFLGQDQPQHF. The DNA of the CDR3 is TGTGCCAGCAGTACGTTTCTGGGACAAGATCAGCCCCAGCATTTT.